These 27 T cell receptor beta chains were sequenced from one sample in a study of molecular identifiers for immune sequencing clone quantification. MiXCR, applied by TCRdb to the PCR reads, yields one record per CDR3 protein. The sample lists about 640,000 distinct CDR3 sequences; just under 20% were seen once. The sequencing sample was made of naive CD8+ T cells from blood, with Jurkat cell RNA spiked in. The subset: FACS-sorted CD8+CD4-CCR7+CD45RA+ naive T cells. The receptors shown here come from a human donor in good health. Some libraries in this study had Jurkat cell RNA spiked in.

This clonotype was observed at least ten times. V and J are TRBV6-6 and TRBJ1-2, with 7 bases matching TRBD1. The CDR3 has 17 residues. V lost 5 bases to trimming and J lost 1 base; unmatched junction nucleotides: 13. Per germline, CDR1 MNHNY and CDR2 SVGAGI (reference sequence). CDR3 nucleotide sequence: TGTGCCAGCAGTCCTCCGGGACAGCAATTTAGTAACTATGGCTACACCTTC. As protein: CASSPPGQQFSNYGYTF.

This clonotype has at least ten counts. J is TRBJ1-1 and V is TRBV7-6, with 7 bases aligning to TRBD1. This CDR3 region has 14 residues. V lost 5 bases to trimming and J lost 3 bases; unmatched junction nucleotides: 6. Per the germline V gene, CDR1 is SGHVS and CDR2 is FNYEAQ. The CDR3 reads CASSTDREYTEAFF. As DNA, the CDR3 is TGTGCCAGCAGCACCGACAGGGAATACACTGAAGCTTTCTTT.

This clonotype was recorded many times. CDR3 bases: TGTGCCAGCAGTCCCGGACCGCTGTATGGCTACACCTTC. Translated: CASSPGPLYGYTF. The rearrangement uses TRBV27 and TRBJ1-2, with no clear D. The V and J ends lost 5 bases and 5 bases respectively, with 12 bases between them. Germline CDR1 and CDR2: MNHEY and SMNVEV (reference sequence). This CDR3 is built from 13 residues.

In this sample, this clonotype turned up a few times. The chain recombines TRBV5-6 with TRBJ2-1, with D perhaps being TRBD1 or TRBD2 (5 bases each). This CDR3 contains 18 residues. Germline CDR1 reads SGHDT; CDR2 reads YYEEEE. Trimming pared 6 bases from V and 8 bases from J, leaving 30 bases between. The CDR3 sequence is CASMGETPGVGKSDEQFF. The CDR3 DNA reads as TGTGCCAGCATGGGGGAGACGCCTGGAGTCGGGAAGTCCGATGAGCAGTTCTTC.

Concerning this clonotype itself: A clone one base away is much larger, so this may be a read error. This chain joins TRBV7-2 and TRBJ2-1; D ambiguous. The germline V gene has CDR1 SGHTA and CDR2 FQGNSA. The CDR3 totals 15 residues. The CDR3 sequence: CASSLVFSSYNERFF. The CDR3 DNA is TGTGCCAGCAGCTTAGTCTTCTCCTCCTACAATGAGCGGTTCTTC. Together with reference TRBV7-2 and TRBJ2-1, the CDR3 gives the full variable domain: GAGVSQSPSNKVTEKGKDVELRCDPISGHTALYWYRQSLGQGLEFLIYFQGNSAPDKSGLPSDRFSAERTGGSVSTLTIQRTQQEDSAVYLCASSLVFSSYNERFFGPGTRLTVL.

This clonotype was detected ten times or more. The chain links TRBV14 to TRBJ2-3; 9 bases match TRBD2. CDR1 and CDR2 (germline): SGHDN, FVKESK. This CDR3 comprises 16 residues. The V gene end was trimmed by 4 bases and the J gene end by 3 bases; junction bases not matched to a gene: 8. CDR3 sequence (DNA): TGTGCCAGCAGCCCTCTAGCGGGATTAGAGACAGATACGCAGTATTTT. Its translation is CASSPLAGLETDTQYF.

This clonotype was seen a handful of times. V and J are TRBV12-3 or TRBV12-4 and TRBJ2-7, with D perhaps given as TRBD1 or TRBD2 (6 bases each). V was cut by 2 bases and J by 2 bases, with 16 bases left in between. The CDR3 has 16 amino acids. The chain's CDR3 is CASSLSPGARAYEQYF. CDR3 nucleotide sequence: TGTGCCAGCAGTTTAAGTCCGGGGGCGAGGGCCTACGAGCAGTACTTC.

About this clonotype: A much larger clone differs from this one at a single base, so this may be a read error. The V call is TRBV6-5, the J call TRBJ1-2; TRBD1 agrees at 7 bases. This CDR3 is built from 15 residues. Germline V CDR1 and CDR2: MNHEY, SVGAGI. The chain's CDR3 is CASRSRDSGRYSYTF. For the CDR3, the DNA is TGTGCCAGCAGATCAAGGGACAGCGGTCGCTATAGCTACACCTTC.

This clonotype was observed at least ten times. The gene calls are TRBV30 and TRBJ2-3; 9 bases match TRBD2. Per germline, CDR1 GTSNPN and CDR2 SVGIG (reference sequence). With 0 bases clipped from V and 8 bases from J, the junction kept 6 bases outside the gene matches. The CDR3 totals 14 residues. CDR3 nucleotides: TGTGCCTGGAGTGTAGGTAGCGGGGGTTCTACGCAGTATTTT. Translated: CAWSVGSGGSTQYF.

Points on this clonotype: Possible read error: a much larger clone is one base away. The chain recombines TRBV7-6 with TRBJ2-5; 7 bases map to TRBD2. Trimming cost V 5 bases and J 1 base; bases outside gene matches: 10. CDR3 length: 16 amino acids. Per germline, CDR1 SGHVS and CDR2 FNYEAQ. CDR3 DNA: TGTGCCAGCAGCCTATATCAAGCGGGGATCCAAGAGACCCAGTACTTC. Translated, it gives CASSLYQAGIQETQYF.

This clonotype was seen at least ten times. The rearrangement links TRBV28 to TRBJ1-3; unclear D gene. The CDR3 spans 15 residues. CDR1 is MDHEN and CDR2 is SYDVKM in the germline V gene. The V gene lost 1 base and the J gene lost 4 bases, with 11 bases spanning the gap. The DNA for the CDR3 is TGTGCCAGCAGTTTATATCGGGGAACCGGAAACACCATATATTTT. It translates to CASSLYRGTGNTIYF.

Details on this clonotype: A much larger clone differs from this one at a single base, so this may be a read error. V gene TRBV7-9 combines with J gene TRBJ1-6; D is perhaps TRBD1 (5 bases). The CDR3 runs to 17 residues. Germline CDR1 and CDR2: SEHNR and FQNEAQ (reference sequence). V dropped 3 bases and J dropped 1 base, with 13 bases sitting between them. The CDR3 region has the DNA TGTGCCAGCAGCTTTGATGGCAGGGTTTCCTATAATTCACCCCTCCACTTT. Protein product: CASSFDGRVSYNSPLHF.

This clonotype was picked up many times. This sequence joins TRBV12-3 or TRBV12-4 and TRBJ2-6, with D uncertain. Trimming shortened V by 7 bases and J by 2 bases, and 15 bases separated the two germline ends. This CDR3 spans 16 amino acids. In nucleotides, the CDR3 is TGTGCCAGCACCAAACCTTGGGAACCTGGGGCCAACGTCCTGACTTTC. Amino acids: CASTKPWEPGANVLTF.

This clonotype was counted ten times or more. J is TRBJ2-7 and V is TRBV7-9, with D perhaps matching TRBD1 (6 bases). Germline V gene sequence: CDR1 SEHNR, CDR2 FQNEAQ (reference sequence). The CDR3 has 15 amino acids. Trimming shortened V by 5 bases and J by 3 bases, and 17 bases separated the two germline ends. The CDR3 DNA reads as TGTGCCAGCAGCCAACCGGGACAAGGGAACTACGAGCAGTACTTC. It specifies CASSQPGQGNYEQYF. The whole variable domain, filled in from reference TRBV7-9 and TRBJ2-7, reads DTGVSQNPRHKITKRGQNVTFRCDPISEHNRLYWYRQTLGQGPEFLTYFQNEAQLEKSRLLSDRFSAERPKGSFSTLEIQRTEQGDSAMYLCASSQPGQGNYEQYFGPGTRLTVT.

The rearrangement joins TRBV7-9 to TRBJ2-2, with TRBD2 matching over 7 bases. CDR1 is SEHNR, CDR2 FQNEAQ, per germline (reference sequence). After removal of 1 base from V and 4 bases from J, the junction contained 6 bases not matched to a gene. The CDR3 runs to 16 residues. Here the CDR3 DNA reads TGTGCCAGCAGCTTAGAAGGCGGGAGCCTCACCGGGGAGCTGTTTTTT. Translated, it gives CASSLEGGSLTGELFF.

As to this clonotype: This could be a read error, since a much larger clone is one nucleotide away. The rearrangement links TRBV10-2 to TRBJ2-5, with 11 bases identical to TRBD2. The V gene end was trimmed by 7 bases and the J gene end by 5 bases; junction bases not matched to a gene: 15. Germline assignment: CDR1 WSHSY and CDR2 SAAADI. CDR3 length equals 17 residues. CDR3 coding DNA: TGCGCCAGCATGGAGATACCTAGCGGGGGGCTGCAGGAGACCCAGTACTTC. Translating gives CASMEIPSGGLQETQYF.

Notes on this clonotype: A read error may account for a junction end that differs from germline. The chain links TRBV4-3 to TRBJ2-7, with 8 bases that match TRBD1. The CDR3 contains 15 residues. Germline lookup yields CDR1 LGHNA and CDR2 YSLEER. CDR3 amino acids: CASGQDIGQGYEQYF. The CDR3 DNA sequence: TGCGCCAGCGGCCAAGATATAGGACAGGGCTACGAGCAGTACTTC.

Remarks on this clonotype: A single base separates this from a much larger clone, so it may be a read error. The rearrangement joins TRBV10-2 to TRBJ2-3; 9 bases align to TRBD2. Germline V lookup: CDR1 WSHSY, CDR2 SAAADI. The CDR3 is made up of 16 amino acids. CDR3 DNA sequence: TGCGCCGGCAGCGGAGCGGGAGGACACTCCACAGATACGCAGTATTTT. It is translated as CAGSGAGGHSTDTQYF.

The V gene is TRBV12-3 or TRBV12-4, the J gene TRBJ2-6; 11 nucleotides match TRBD2. Germline trimming cut 6 bases from V and 4 bases from J; bases unmatched to any gene: 8. This CDR3 spans 17 amino acids. As DNA, the CDR3 is TGTGCCAGCAGCTATAGCGGGGGGGCGCGGGGGGCCAACGTCCTGACTTTC. Encoded protein: CASSYSGGARGANVLTF.

This clonotype appeared many times. The gene calls are TRBV28 and TRBJ2-7; the D gene could be TRBD1 or TRBD2 (5 bases each). With 6 bases removed from V and 2 bases from J, the gap between germline ends came to 14 bases. Germline values: CDR1 MDHEN, CDR2 SYDVKM. This CDR3 contains 14 residues. Written as DNA, the CDR3 is TGTGCCAGCAGACCGGACACGGGGACCTACGAGCAGTACTTC. Its protein is CASRPDTGTYEQYF.

This clonotype was counted many times. The chain combines TRBV11-2 with TRBJ2-5, with 11 bases lining up with TRBD2. Germline values: CDR1 SGHAT, CDR2 FQNNGV. The CDR3 is made up of 16 amino acids. J was trimmed by 0 bases and V by 5 bases; bases with no gene match: 5. The DNA for the CDR3 is TGTGCCAGCAGCCCCGCGACTAGCGGGGACCAAGAGACCCAGTACTTC. The encoded protein is CASSPATSGDQETQYF.

This clonotype was counted ten times or more. The chain has TRBV7-9 and TRBJ1-5; TRBD1 aligns across 9 bases. Germline V lookup: CDR1 SEHNR, CDR2 FQNEAQ (reference sequence). The CDR3 extends over 17 amino acids. V lost 6 bases, J lost 7 bases, and 16 bases stayed unmatched. The CDR3 protein is CASSKFSGTGREQPQHF. In nucleotides, the CDR3 is TGTGCCAGCAGTAAATTTTCCGGGACAGGGAGGGAACAGCCCCAGCATTTT. The entire variable domain, with the rest obtained from reference TRBV7-9 and TRBJ1-5, is as follows: DTGVSQNPRHKITKRGQNVTFRCDPISEHNRLYWYRQTLGQGPEFLTYFQNEAQLEKSRLLSDRFSAERPKGSFSTLEIQRTEQGDSAMYLCASSKFSGTGREQPQHFGDGTRLSIL.

This clonotype was seen at least ten times. The chain has TRBV5-5 and TRBJ2-5; D is possibly TRBD2 (5 bases). The CDR3 runs 12 residues. The V gene's germline CDR1 is SGHKS and CDR2 YYEKEE (reference sequence). With 2 bases removed from V and 7 bases from J, the gap between germline ends came to 9 bases. The CDR3 region is CASSFGGGTQYF. The CDR3 DNA follows: TGTGCCAGCAGCTTTGGTGGAGGGACCCAGTACTTC.

Ten or more counts support this clonotype. The V call is TRBV27, the J call TRBJ2-7, with D unresolved. The CDR3 covers 13 residues. V was pared by 6 bases and J by 4 bases, with 13 bases between. Germline CDR1 reads MNHEY; CDR2 reads SMNVEV (reference sequence). The CDR3 region has the DNA TGTGCCAGCAGCTTAGCTGCTGGGTACGAGCAGTACTTC. It yields the protein CASSLAAGYEQYF.

This clonotype came up a few times. V usage is TRBV7-9 and J usage is TRBJ2-2; no firm D call. Trimming cost V 5 bases and J 0 bases, with 13 bases left between them. The CDR3 spans 16 residues. CDR1 and CDR2 (germline): SEHNR, FQNEAQ (reference sequence). In nucleotides, the CDR3 is TGTGCCAGCAGCACCCTCGGAACGTCGAACACCGGGGAGCTGTTTTTT. Translation: CASSTLGTSNTGELFF.

On this clonotype: This may be a read error: a much more frequent sequence differs by one nucleotide. The J gene is TRBJ1-1, the V gene TRBV2; 7 nucleotides line up with TRBD1. The CDR3 runs 14 residues. Germline CDR1 is SNHLY and CDR2 is FYNNEI. V lost 7 bases to trimming and J lost 4 bases; unmatched junction nucleotides: 9. CDR3 protein: CASTPTGMSTEAFF. CDR3 nucleotide sequence: TGTGCCAGCACTCCGACAGGGATGAGCACTGAAGCTTTCTTT.

This clonotype has a handful of counts. A much bigger clone sits one base away, suggesting this may be a read error. This CDR3 is CASSYSRGVGESDTQYF. Here the CDR3 DNA reads TGTGCCAGCAGCTACTCCCGGGGGGTCGGAGAATCAGATACGCAGTATTTT. V usage is TRBV7-9 and J usage is TRBJ2-3; 7 bases match TRBD2. CDR1 is SEHNR, CDR2 FQNEAQ, per germline (reference sequence). This CDR3 spans 17 amino acids. Germline trimming cut 4 bases from V and 4 bases from J; bases unmatched to any gene: 14.